The 14 T cell receptor beta chains given below trace back to one sample, sequenced in a study of cytomegalovirus exposure and HLA in healthy donors. The table came from immunoSEQ multiplex PCR; TCRdb's copy has only in-frame clones and leaves some out. In the table there are around 260,000 clones, about nine tenths of which are singletons. Sequenced material: PBMCs. Every receptor here comes from a woman aged 25 to 39 in good health and CMV-seronegative.

This chain connects TRBV6-1 to TRBJ1-1; D is unclear. The V gene lost 3 bases and the J gene lost 4 bases, with 15 bases spanning the gap. The CDR3 contains 15 residues. The germline V gene has CDR1 MNHNS and CDR2 SASEGT. CDR3 in DNA: TGTGCCAGCAGTGACCCCCAAAACATGGCCACTGAAGCTTTCTTT. Its protein product is CASSDPQNMATEAFF.

This rearrangement joins TRBV2 to TRBJ2-7; unclear D gene. CDR3 length equals 15 residues. Trimming pared 0 bases from V and 4 bases from J, leaving 13 bases between. Germline V lookup: CDR1 SNHLY, CDR2 FYNNEI. This CDR3 reads CASSEALLRAYEQYF. The CDR3 nucleotides are TGTGCCAGCAGTGAAGCGCTTCTTAGAGCATACGAGCAGTACTTC.

This rearrangement joins TRBV6-5 to TRBJ2-7; TRBD1 agrees at 8 bases. The CDR3 has 14 residues. Germline lookup yields CDR1 MNHEY and CDR2 SVGAGI. With V trimmed by 7 bases and J by 4 bases, 9 bases remained unmatched. CDR3 coding DNA: TGTGCCAGCACTAAAGGACAGGGTACTTACGAGCAGTACTTC. Protein: CASTKGQGTYEQYF.

This chain's CDR3 is CASSYGVMNTEAFF. The CDR3 DNA sequence: TGTGCCAGCAGTTACGGGGTGATGAACACTGAAGCTTTCTTT. The V gene is TRBV6-5, the J gene TRBJ1-1; D gene ambiguous. CDR3 length: 14 residues. Germline V lookup: CDR1 MNHEY, CDR2 SVGAGI. With 2 bases removed from V and 0 bases from J, the gap between germline ends came to 7 bases.

The J gene is TRBJ1-5, the V gene TRBV28, with 10 bases fitting TRBD1. CDR3 length equals 15 residues. V was clipped by 5 bases and J by 6 bases; unmatched bases: 7. The V gene's germline CDR1 is MDHEN and CDR2 SYDVKM. DNA of the CDR3: TGTGCCAGCAGTCCCAGGACAGGGGGGGCTCAGCCCCAGCATTTT. This codes for CASSPRTGGAQPQHF.

This chain uses TRBV7-2 with TRBJ2-1; 9 bases agree with TRBD2. This CDR3 is 19 amino acids long. V was clipped by 4 bases and J by 0 bases; unmatched bases: 13. Germline V gene sequence: CDR1 SGHTA, CDR2 FQGNSA. CDR3 sequence: CASSSIGSGSPSSYNEQFF. CDR3 DNA sequence: TGTGCCAGCAGCTCCATCGGTAGCGGGAGCCCCAGCTCCTACAATGAGCAGTTCTTC.

The chain employs TRBV9 and TRBJ2-1; 9 nucleotides line up with TRBD1. V was clipped by 2 bases and J by 0 bases; unmatched bases: 6. Germline values: CDR1 SGDLS, CDR2 YYNGEE. This CDR3 spans 17 amino acids. The DNA of the CDR3 is TGTGCCAGCAGCGTGCTAGAGGGACAGGGCTCCTACAATGAGCAGTTCTTC. It yields the protein CASSVLEGQGSYNEQFF.

V usage is TRBV25-1 and J usage is TRBJ2-7; D not resolved. The germline CDR1 and CDR2 sequences are MGHDK and SYGVNS. Trimming shortened V by 6 bases and J by 7 bases, and 16 bases separated the two germline ends. The CDR3 loop spans 13 amino acids. In nucleotides, the CDR3 is TGTGCCAGCAGGAGCGAGAGTTTGGGAGAGCAGTACTTC. Protein: CASRSESLGEQYF.

The chain combines TRBV23-1 with TRBJ2-7; 7 bases match TRBD1. TRBV23-1 is assigned to the ORF class and has an uncertain function. J gave up 3 bases and V 6 bases, and 11 bases lay outside the gene matches. This CDR3 region has 15 residues. CDR3 DNA: TGCGCCAGCAGCGGGATTCCGGGACAGTTCTACGAGCAGTACTTC. Its translation is CASSGIPGQFYEQYF.

Only one count was recorded for this clone. The genes are TRBV28 and TRBJ2-7; D uncertain. Per the germline V gene, CDR1 is MDHEN and CDR2 is SYDVKM. The CDR3 extends over 13 amino acids. The ends were cut back, 9 bases at V and 5 bases at J, with 17 bases in the middle. The CDR3 spells CASLGKESHEQYF. For the CDR3, the DNA is TGTGCCAGTCTTGGCAAGGAGAGCCACGAGCAGTACTTC.

The rearrangement joins TRBV4-3 to TRBJ2-7; a weak D match, TRBD2 (6 bases). Trimming took off 4 bases at V and 0 bases at J, with 16 bases between the two ends. In germline, CDR1 is LGHNA, CDR2 YSLEER. This CDR3 is 16 amino acids long. DNA for the CDR3: TGCGCCAGCAGCCCAGGCCCGGGACTCCTCTCCTACGAGCAGTACTTC. It codes for CASSPGPGLLSYEQYF.

This chain connects TRBV9 to TRBJ2-3; 8 bases fit TRBD1. The germline gives CDR1 SGDLS, CDR2 YYNGEE. CDR3 length: 16 amino acids. Trimming cost V 4 bases and J 4 bases; bases outside gene matches: 11. For the CDR3, the DNA is TGTGCCAGCAGCCCCCCCGGCGGGACAGGTGCAGATACGCAGTATTTT. Translating gives CASSPPGGTGADTQYF.

This clone has a handful of counts. This chain connects TRBV7-2 to TRBJ2-7; TRBD2 might be the D (5 bases). This CDR3 is built from 14 residues. Germline V lookup: CDR1 SGHTA, CDR2 FQGNSA. V lost 5 bases to trimming and J lost 7 bases, with 18 bases between them. CDR3: CASSPSFGVGEQYF. CDR3 bases: TGTGCCAGCAGCCCAAGCTTCGGGGTAGGAGAGCAGTACTTC.

The V gene is TRBV7-7, the J gene TRBJ2-7, with 10 bases lining up with TRBD2. CDR1 SSHAT and CDR2 FNYEAQ come from the germline V gene (reference sequence). Germline trimming cut 5 bases from V and 5 bases from J; bases unmatched to any gene: 12. The CDR3 runs 16 residues. CDR3 DNA sequence: TGTGCCAGCAGCCCAACGCTGACTAGCGGGTTAGACGAGCAGTACTTC. Its translation is CASSPTLTSGLDEQYF.